The next 20 T cell receptor beta chains were all read from a single sample in a study of blood T cell repertoires in COVID-19 (dated by TCRdb to 2019 to 2021). The method behind the library was the immunoSEQ multiplex PCR assay. The table was pulled from immuneACCESS by TCRdb, which kept in-frame rearrangements only. Such tables lose some clones; where checked, under half of the loss comes from unresolved V genes, and the rest has no known cause. The sample data list about 200,000 clones, and 80% to 95% of these were observed just once. Around 0.84% of the sample goes to the ten largest clones. Sequenced material: peripheral blood. The receptor set was obtained from a man in his sixties with COVID-19, enrolled during active disease.

The J gene is TRBJ2-1, the V gene TRBV7-3; 12 nucleotides match TRBD2. Germline loops: CDR1 SGHTA, CDR2 FQGTGA. The trim removed 5 bases at V and 4 bases at J, leaving 9 bases unmatched. The CDR3 length is 17 residues. This chain's CDR3 is CASSPAPGTSGYNEQFF. The CDR3 coding sequence is TGTGCCAGCAGCCCCGCCCCCGGGACTAGCGGGTACAATGAGCAGTTCTTC.

This clone was recorded many times. The chain recombines TRBV3-1 (or the pseudogene TRBV3-2) with TRBJ2-2; 10 bases are a match to TRBD2. CDR1 and CDR2 (germline): LGHDT, YNNKEL (reference sequence). The CDR3 sequence is 19 residues long. V lost 4 bases to trimming and J lost 0 bases; unmatched junction nucleotides: 11. The CDR3 DNA follows: TGTGCCAGCAGCCGACGCAGACTAGCGGGTGGGACGAACACCGGGGAGCTGTTTTTT. Translated: CASSRRRLAGGTNTGELFF.

The rearrangement uses TRBV29-1 and TRBJ2-1, with TRBD2 identical over 9 bases. V lost 0 bases and J lost 7; bases outside the gene matches: 10. The germline gives CDR1 SQVTM, CDR2 ANQGSEA. The CDR3 is made up of 16 amino acids. This chain's CDR3 is CSVEDQRAGGPNEQFF. The CDR3 DNA follows: TGCAGCGTTGAAGACCAGCGTGCGGGAGGGCCGAATGAGCAGTTCTTC.

This clone was seen just once. V and J are TRBV5-1 and TRBJ1-1; D is possibly TRBD1 (6 bases). Trimming took 4 bases from V and 4 from J, leaving 17 bases between them. Germline CDR1 SGHRS, CDR2 YFSETQ. CDR3 length: 15 amino acids. The CDR3 region has the DNA TGCGCCAGCAGCAGAGGGGGTTTGGCGAGCACTGAAGCTTTCTTT. This gives the protein CASSRGGLASTEAFF.

This chain joins TRBV11-2 and TRBJ1-2; 10 positions agree with TRBD1. After removal of 3 bases from V and 8 bases from J, the junction contained 9 bases not matched to a gene. The CDR3 covers 15 residues. Germline V CDR1 and CDR2: SGHAT, FQNNGV. As DNA, the CDR3 is TGTGCCAGCAGCTTCTATTCCGGGACAGGGGACGGCTACACCTTC. Protein sequence: CASSFYSGTGDGYTF.

This rearrangement joins TRBV5-6 to TRBJ2-2; the D gene is possibly TRBD1 (6 bases). Germline CDR1 is SGHDT and CDR2 is YYEEEE. The CDR3 loop spans 13 amino acids. Between the trimmed V and J ends, which lost 4 bases and 7 bases, there was a span of 11 bases. This chain's CDR3 is CASSPGTIGELFF. CDR3 coding DNA: TGTGCCAGCAGCCCAGGGACAATCGGGGAGCTGTTTTTT.

This rearrangement joins TRBV19 to TRBJ2-4; TRBD2 is a possible D gene (6 bases). The CDR3 extends over 17 amino acids. Trimming left V 3 bases short and J 2 bases short, with 17 bases between. CDR1 and CDR2 from the germline V gene are LNHDA and SQIVND (reference sequence). The CDR3 loop reads CASSMHLGGGPKNIQYF. CDR3 coding DNA: TGTGCCAGTAGTATGCACTTGGGGGGAGGTCCCAAAAACATTCAGTACTTC.

This chain uses TRBV6-5 with TRBJ1-1; D possibly corresponds to TRBD1 (6 bases). Germline CDR1 MNHEY, CDR2 SVGAGI. V dropped 8 bases and J dropped 3 bases, with 10 bases sitting between them. The length of the CDR3 is 12 residues. CDR3 coding DNA: TGTGCCAGCGGAAGGGGGTACACTGAAGCTTTCTTT. It codes for CASGRGYTEAFF.

This clone has a single count. V is TRBV5-1 and J is TRBJ2-7; maybe TRBD1 (6 bases). The germline gives CDR1 SGHRS, CDR2 YFSETQ. V was shortened by 5 bases and J by 4 bases, with 16 bases between the two germline ends. The CDR3 is made up of 14 amino acids. CDR3 residues: CASRHGQRTYEQYF. The CDR3 nucleotides are TGCGCCAGCAGGCACGGACAGCGGACTTACGAGCAGTACTTC.

The chain couples TRBV7-9 to TRBJ1-1; 7 bases align to TRBD1. This CDR3 has 15 residues. Trimming took 7 bases from V and 0 from J; bases not matched to a gene: 8. From germline, CDR1 is SEHNR and CDR2 FQNEAQ (reference sequence). The CDR3 reads CASKKPGQLNTEAFF. CDR3 DNA: TGTGCCAGCAAGAAACCGGGACAGCTGAACACTGAAGCTTTCTTT. Combining the CDR3 with reference TRBV7-9 and TRBJ1-1 gives the whole variable domain DTGVSQNPRHKITKRGQNVTFRCDPISEHNRLYWYRQTLGQGPEFLTYFQNEAQLEKSRLLSDRFSAERPKGSFSTLEIQRTEQGDSAMYLCASKKPGQLNTEAFFGQGTRLTVV.

This chain uses TRBV19 with TRBJ2-7, with D perhaps matching TRBD2 (5 bases). CDR1 and CDR2 from the germline V gene are LNHDA and SQIVND (reference sequence). V dropped 0 bases and J dropped 5 bases, with 11 bases sitting between them. This CDR3 comprises 14 residues. CDR3 loop: CASSIDRGSNEQYF. DNA for the CDR3: TGTGCCAGTAGTATAGATCGGGGTTCGAACGAGCAGTACTTC.

The chain has TRBV28 and TRBJ1-2; 9 nucleotides align to TRBD1. CDR3 size: 16 residues. V lost 4 bases, J lost 5 bases, and 11 bases stayed unmatched. CDR1 and CDR2 (germline): MDHEN, SYDVKM. The CDR3 coding sequence is TGTGCCAGCAGTTCTCCTACAGGGGGCGTAGAATATGGCTACACCTTC. Protein: CASSSPTGGVEYGYTF.

CDR3 bases: TGCAGCGTTGTGGGGGGGGCAGAGCCATTTAGGATGAACACTGAAGCTTTCTTT. It specifies CSVVGGAEPFRMNTEAFF. The chain is built from TRBV29-1 and TRBJ1-1; perhaps TRBD1 as D (6 bases). V was clipped by 4 bases and J by 0 bases, with 24 bases between them. Per germline, CDR1 SQVTM and CDR2 ANQGSEA. This CDR3 region has 18 residues.

This chain uses TRBV5-1 with TRBJ2-3; TRBD1 might be the D (6 bases). Trimming removed 0 bases at V and 0 bases at J, with 14 bases between. There are 17 residues in the CDR3. Germline lookup yields CDR1 SGHRS and CDR2 YFSETQ. CDR3 sequence: CASSLDTGTTSTDTQYF. The CDR3 region has the DNA TGCGCCAGCAGCTTGGACACCGGGACAACTAGCACAGATACGCAGTATTTT.

The genes are TRBV10-3 and TRBJ1-1; a possible D gene is TRBD1 (6 bases). Germline lookup yields CDR1 ENHRY and CDR2 SYGVKD. V was cut by 6 bases and J by 10 bases, with 27 bases left in between. This CDR3 is 16 amino acids long. The CDR3 spells CAISDGVRGTPFTAFF. CDR3 coding DNA: TGTGCCATCAGCGACGGGGTTAGGGGGACGCCCTTTACAGCTTTCTTT.

The chain combines TRBV7-2 with TRBJ2-7; D is possibly TRBD2 (6 bases). This CDR3 comprises 14 residues. Germline V CDR1 and CDR2: SGHTA, FQGNSA. With 1 base removed from V and 5 bases from J, the gap between germline ends came to 12 bases. This CDR3 is CASSLVWEANEQYF. CDR3 sequence (DNA): TGTGCCAGCAGCTTAGTGTGGGAGGCCAACGAGCAGTACTTC.

This clone showed up just once. The rearrangement links TRBV9 to TRBJ2-7; D may be TRBD2 (6 bases). Trimming stripped 2 bases from V and 5 bases from J, with 17 bases between. The germline V gene encodes CDR1 SGDLS and CDR2 YYNGEE. There are 15 residues in the CDR3. In DNA, the CDR3 is TGTGCCAGCAGCGTGGGGGGAGGAAGTGCCCACGAGCAGTACTTC. Translated: CASSVGGGSAHEQYF.

The CDR3 DNA reads as TGTGCCAGTAGCCGGGACAGTGCCTACGAGCAGTACTTC. Amino acids: CASSRDSAYEQYF. V gene TRBV19 combines with J gene TRBJ2-7, with 7 bases aligning to TRBD1. Trimming cost V 6 bases and J 2 bases; bases outside gene matches: 4. The germline gives CDR1 LNHDA, CDR2 SQIVND (reference sequence). The CDR3 is 13 amino acids.

The J gene is TRBJ1-1, the V gene TRBV27; 9 bases are shared with TRBD1. With 5 bases clipped from V and 6 bases from J, the junction kept 10 bases outside the gene matches. This CDR3 comprises 15 residues. Germline loops: CDR1 MNHEY, CDR2 SMNVEV (reference sequence). Written as DNA, the CDR3 is TGTGCCAGCAGTCAGCCACAGGGGGCGGTTGCTGAAGCTTTCTTT. This encodes CASSQPQGAVAEAFF.

On this clone itself: Germline and junction disagree at one end, which may indicate a read error. The CDR3 protein is CASSPGISGNTIYF. The DNA of the CDR3 is TGTGCCAGCAGCCCAGGTATATCTGGGAACACCATATATTTT. The chain uses TRBV11-2 and TRBJ1-3, with D unclear. The CDR3 sequence is 14 residues long. Germline V gives CDR1 SGHAT, CDR2 FQNNGV.